This T cell receptor (beta chain) was recovered during a study of T cell repertoires in MIS-A myocarditis (dated by TCRdb to between 2021 and 2023). Concerning this clone: Its antigen remains unidentified. No much larger clone is present one base from it, and per-base qualities are unavailable.

According to the germline V gene, CDR1 reads SGHRS and CDR2 reads YFSETQ. At the junction V is shortened by 0 bases and J by 7 bases; bases outside the gene matches: 5. The CDR3 numbers 15 residues from cysteine through phenylalanine. Only CDR3 DNA is held: 45 bases, read in frame from base 1. The QIAamp DNA FFPE kit was used to extract genomic DNA from formalin-fixed paraffin-embedded autopsy tissue. TCRbeta CDR3 regions were amplified by the immunoSEQ bias-controlled multiplex PCR and were subjected to high-throughput sequencing. The study's own analysis went as follows. The immunoSEQ vendor pipeline collapsed and filtered the CDR3 sequences so that the abundance and frequency of each unique TCRbeta CDR3 could be quantified. Dominant CDR3 amino acid sequences were clustered with SARS-CoV-2-specific ImmuneCODE TCRbeta sequences by CD-HIT at a 90% global sequence identity threshold. Clones were classed as hyperexpanded at frequencies of 0.1 to 1 and as large at frequencies of 0.01 to 0.1. The CDR3 amino acid sequences and the V and J gene assignments of the dominant clones were confirmed with MiXCR. The R stringdist package was used to compute Levenshtein distances between the patient clonotypes and the ImmuneCODE hits. This immuneACCESS table, as held by TCRdb, lists in-frame sequences with V and J called but not all clones. Of the missing ones, under half trace to an unresolved V gene in checked studies; the others have no known cause. D and trimming come from the DNA, and the V and J calls and clone size come from that table. The sample table lists some 10,000 clones, 85% to 90% of them with a count of one. About 2% of the sample goes to the ten largest clones.

Input material: thoracic lymph node tissue obtained at autopsy. The receptor was isolated from a man between 18 and 29 years old with fulminant myocarditis from multisystem inflammatory syndrome in adults (MIS-A) after COVID-19. The V and J segments used are TRBV5-1 and TRBJ2-1; TRBD1 aligns with 9 central bases. The CDR3 protein sequence reads: CASSLGTGVGNEQFF. The DNA is as follows: TGCGCCAGCAGCTTGGGGACAGGGGTGGGGAATGAGCAGTTCTTC.